Listed here is a single TCR beta chain. Its target is unknown. This sample was included in a study of a mutant IDH1 vaccine in newly diagnosed glioma. Time point of the sample: week 23, last vaccination. Each dose delivered 300 ug of mutant IDH1 20-mer peptide subcutaneously with imiquimod. Using immunoSEQ multiplex PCR, the repertoire was profiled, and TCRdb retains in-frame clones only, with some absent. The sample holds 41,000 or so clones; around 78% are singletons and the top ten take approximately 6.8%. CDR1 and CDR2 from the germline V gene are SGHTA and FQGNSA. V lost 2 bases and J lost 11, with 17 bases in between. The CDR3 consists of 14 residues.

The chain recombines TRBV7-2 with TRBJ2-3; D possibly corresponds to TRBD2 (7 bases). Sample: PBMCs, taken from a glioma patient whose treatment included an IDH1 peptide vaccine. This receptor was taken from a woman aged 40 to 50 with glioma. Some clones in this sample may be carry-over from other donors' samples. The CDR3 loop is CASSLRGAVHGQYF. The CDR3 nucleotides read TGTGCCAGCAGCTTACGGGGGGCGGTACATGGGCAGTATTTT.